Described below is a single T cell receptor (beta chain) sequence and its context. Its antigen is not yet known. No much larger clonotype is one base removed from it; base qualities were not supplied. The same CDR3 arises from other DNA sequences in this sample as well. The data were obtained in a study of PD-1 blockade in classical Hodgkin lymphoma (dated by TCRdb to 2020 to 2022). For context, the study as a whole: Nivolumab dosing was 3 mg/kg intravenously every 2 weeks, continuing until either disease progression or unacceptable toxicity. A peripheral blood immune signature of response to PD-1 blockade in classical Hodgkin lymphoma was defined using TCR beta sequencing and CyTOF. Findings and caveats that apply to the study as a whole: The study was restricted to a single clinical trial cohort, and the causes of repertoire differences, possibly disease activity or prior therapy, were left undefined. Diversity was lower in patients who began nivolumab less than 1 year after ASCT, so these patients were left out of later analyses to avoid confounding by immune reconstitution. A significant rise by C4D1 was seen in CD4+ but not CD8+ TCR diversity (p=0.0027 vs p=0.16), with the rise being most apparent in complete responders (p=0.02). Trial patients with a complete response had baseline diversity similar to that of newly diagnosed patients, while partial responders and progressors had significantly lower diversity. Baseline TCR diversity was reported as lower in newly diagnosed patients than in healthy donors, and lower still in relapsed/refractory patients.

Read against the paper, the sample's time point label means: cycle 4 day 1 (C4D1), after less than 7 weeks of nivolumab. Every trial patient had relapsed after autologous stem cell transplantation, and cohorts A, B and C differed in prior brentuximab vedotin exposure. A total of fewer than 65 patients with relapsed/refractory classical Hodgkin lymphoma made up the trial cohort, and each patient's best overall response was complete response, partial response or progressive disease. Trial patients were treated with single-agent nivolumab in the multi-cohort phase II CheckMate 205 trial. Best overall response was determined by an independent review committee according to the 2007 International Working Group response criteria. Trial PBMCs were collected immediately before nivolumab initiation (C1D1) and during therapy at cycle 2 day 1 and cycle 4 day 1. After peripheral blood was drawn into 8 mL Vacutainer Cell Preparation Tubes, PBMCs were isolated by centrifugation and then cryopreserved.

The Qiagen DNeasy kit was used to extract genomic DNA from unsorted PBMCs and from the negatively selected CD4+ and CD8+ fractions. Amplification of TCR beta CDR3 regions was done by immunoSEQ multiplex PCR with primers that anneal to V and J segments. A synthetic immune receptor repertoire was used to minimize amplification bias, and remaining bias was computationally removed after sequencing. The authors' pipeline ran thus. Repertoire diversity was quantified as the Shannon entropy index using custom Python scripts. Unsorted, CD4+ and CD8+ repertoires were analyzed separately, except in combined analyses where CD4+ and CD8+ sequences were merged in silico. A clone was considered expanded if an increase in frequency of at least 2-fold after treatment relative to C1D1 was found, and a pseudocount of 0.5 was applied to clones undetected at baseline. Singleton clones were defined as clones with 0 or 1 copy at C1D1, and non-singleton clones were defined as clones with 2 or more copies. Clones expanded in unsorted samples were labelled as CD4+, CD8+ or unknown by matching protein sequences in sorted samples from the same patient. Wilcoxon tests on paired samples were used to test diversity changes from C1D1 to C4D1. This immuneACCESS table, as held by TCRdb, lists in-frame sequences with V and J called but not all clones. Of the missing ones, under half trace to an unresolved V gene in checked studies; the others have no known cause. The V and J calls and clone size come from that table; D and trimming were worked out from the DNA. A total of roughly 49,000 clones appear in this sample, around 90% of them only once. Together, the top ten hold over 11% of the sample.

This receptor was taken from a human donor with classical Hodgkin lymphoma. The sequenced sample was peripheral blood mononuclear cells (PBMCs), obtained before the fourth cycle of nivolumab.

The sequenced DNA: TGTGCCAGCAGTTATAGCGGGAGCTCCTACAATGAGCAGTTCTTC. Translated, this is CASSYSGSSYNEQFF. The sequence links TRBV6-5 to TRBJ2-1; 9 middle bases align to TRBD2. The CDR1 and CDR2 encoded by the germline V gene are MNHEY and SVGAGI. The CDR3 spans 15 residues, from the cysteine through the phenylalanine. Of the read, only the CDR3 DNA is kept; its 45 bases are in frame from base 1. V is pruned by 3 bases and J by 0 bases, leaving 0 bases of the junction without a gene match.